This T cell receptor beta chain came from a study of shared clonotypes between healthy human individuals. The protocol was immunoSEQ multiplex PCR, while the TCRdb copy is restricted to in-frame clones and leaves out a portion. This sample has 2 million to 2.5 million clones; about 92% occur once, and the top ten carry 0.39%. V lost 1 base and J 8 bases, leaving 14 bases between the germline ends. Germline values: CDR1 MGHRA, CDR2 YSYEKL. The CDR3 is 15 amino acids. Sequences were obtained from naive CD4+ T cells from PBMCs. The subset: CD45RA+ positively selected. The sequence was obtained from a man between 18 and 29 years old in good health. Some clones in this sample may be carry-over from other donors' samples. V and J are TRBV4-1 and TRBJ1-4; D not certain. CDR3 loop: CASSQVVTAVEKLFF. In nucleotides, the CDR3 is TGCGCCAGCAGCCAAGTCGTCACGGCCGTCGAAAAACTGTTTTTT.